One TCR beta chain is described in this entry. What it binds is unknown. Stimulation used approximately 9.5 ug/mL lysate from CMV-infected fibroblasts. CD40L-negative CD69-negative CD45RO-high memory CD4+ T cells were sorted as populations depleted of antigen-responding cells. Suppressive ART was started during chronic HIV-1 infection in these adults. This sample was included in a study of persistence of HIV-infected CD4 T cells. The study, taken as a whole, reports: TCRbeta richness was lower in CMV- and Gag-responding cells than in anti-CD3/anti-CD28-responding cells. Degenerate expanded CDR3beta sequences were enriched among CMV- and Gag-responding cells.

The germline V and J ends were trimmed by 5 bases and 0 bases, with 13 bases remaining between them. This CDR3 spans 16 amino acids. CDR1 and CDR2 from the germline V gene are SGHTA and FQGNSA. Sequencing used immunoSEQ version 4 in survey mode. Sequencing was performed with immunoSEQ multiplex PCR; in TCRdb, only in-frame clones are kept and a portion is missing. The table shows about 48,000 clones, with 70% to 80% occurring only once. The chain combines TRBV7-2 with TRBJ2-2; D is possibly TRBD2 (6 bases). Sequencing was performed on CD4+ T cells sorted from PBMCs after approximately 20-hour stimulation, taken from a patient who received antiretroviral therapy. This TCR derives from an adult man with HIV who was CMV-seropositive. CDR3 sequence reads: CASSPREITNTGELFF. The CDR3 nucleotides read TGTGCCAGCAGCCCACGGGAGATAACGAACACCGGGGAGCTGTTTTTT.